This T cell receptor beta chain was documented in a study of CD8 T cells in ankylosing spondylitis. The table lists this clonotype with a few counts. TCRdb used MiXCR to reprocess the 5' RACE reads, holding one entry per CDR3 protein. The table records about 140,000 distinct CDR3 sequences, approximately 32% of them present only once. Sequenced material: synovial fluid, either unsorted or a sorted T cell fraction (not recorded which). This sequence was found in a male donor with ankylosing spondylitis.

The CDR3 region is CASSSISPRLAGIGYTF. The CDR3, as DNA: TGTGCCAGCAGTTCCATATCCCCTCGATTGGCTGGGATCGGCTACACCTTC. The chain uses TRBV28 and TRBJ1-2; D unresolved. Per germline, CDR1 MDHEN and CDR2 SYDVKM. The V end was cut by 4 bases, the J end by 8 bases, with 26 bases between. The CDR3 loop spans 17 amino acids.